This T cell receptor (beta chain) was documented in a study of blood T cell repertoires in COVID-19. Sequencing was performed with immunoSEQ multiplex PCR; in TCRdb, only in-frame clones are kept and a portion is missing. The data hold more than 70,000 clones, with 75% to 95% observed a single time. This CDR3 contains 12 residues. From germline, CDR1 is SEHNR and CDR2 FQNEAQ (reference sequence). This clone turned up a few times. Mismatch with germline at one junction end may stem from a read error. Sequencing was done on a sample of peripheral blood. The TCR comes from a woman at least 80 years old with acute or convalescent COVID-19. The V call is TRBV7-9, the J call TRBJ2-1, with 9 bases fitting TRBD1. DNA for the CDR3: TGTGCCAGCAGCTTAGGGGGACAGGGAAGGGTCTTC. As protein: CASSLGGQGRVF.